The 32 T cell receptor beta chains below were found in one sample sequenced in a study of blood T cell repertoires in COVID-19. Method: immunoSEQ multiplex PCR; TCRdb's copy keeps in-frame clones and lacks some. The sample yields about 83,000 clones, around 80% seen once. The sequencing input was peripheral blood. All receptors come from a woman of 80 years or more with acute or convalescent COVID-19.

This clone has only a few counts. The CDR3 sequence: CASSLDLSGGARNTIYF. DNA for the CDR3: TGTGCCAGCAGCTTGGATCTTAGTGGGGGCGCTAGAAACACCATATATTTT. V usage is TRBV5-8 and J usage is TRBJ1-3, with a tentative D call TRBD1 (6 bases). The length of the CDR3 is 17 residues. Germline V lookup: CDR1 SGHTS, CDR2 YDEGEE. Between the trimmed V and J ends, which lost 0 bases and 5 bases, there was a span of 18 bases.

The chain couples TRBV19 to TRBJ2-3; 8 bases are a match to TRBD2. The CDR3 loop spans 15 amino acids. Germline V gene data show CDR1 as LNHDA and CDR2 as SQIVND (reference sequence). The junction had 6 bases not matched to a gene; V was cut back by 4 bases and J by 3 bases. The CDR3 reads CASSKGGGYTDTQYF. CDR3 nucleotide sequence: TGTGCCAGTAGTAAAGGCGGGGGGTATACAGATACGCAGTATTTT. Looking up the rest from reference TRBV19 and TRBJ2-3 gives the full variable domain: DGGITQSPKYLFRKEGQNVTLSCEQNLNHDAMYWYRQDPGQGLRLIYYSQIVNDFQKGDIAEGYSVSREKKESFPLTVTSAQKNPTAFYLCASSKGGGYTDTQYFGPGTRLTVL.

The chain joins TRBV10-3 to TRBJ2-7, with D possibly TRBD2 on 5 matching bases. CDR1 and CDR2 (germline): ENHRY, SYGVKD. CDR3 size: 15 residues. The germline V and J ends were trimmed by 10 bases and 4 bases, with 23 bases remaining between them. The CDR3 DNA reads TGTGCCACCGTGGATGGGGAGACCAACCCTTACGAGCAGTACTTC. Translating it yields CATVDGETNPYEQYF.

The chain couples TRBV10-3 to TRBJ1-1, with D unclear. Trimming left V 4 bases short and J 1 base short, with 7 bases between. Germline V lookup: CDR1 ENHRY, CDR2 SYGVKD. The CDR3 loop spans 13 amino acids. The CDR3 nucleotides are TGTGCCATCAGTGTGAGAGGGAACACTGAAGCTTTCTTT. This encodes CAISVRGNTEAFF.

This clone appeared a single time. The chain carries TRBV28 and TRBJ1-4; D gene uncertain. Between the trimmed V and J ends, which lost 6 bases and 5 bases, there was a span of 7 bases. Germline CDR1 and CDR2: MDHEN and SYDVKM. CDR3 size: 12 residues. CDR3 DNA sequence: TGTGCCAGCAGCCGGGGAAATGAAAAACTGTTTTTT. It yields the protein CASSRGNEKLFF. Together with reference TRBV28 and TRBJ1-4, the CDR3 gives the full variable domain: DVKVTQSSRYLVKRTGEKVFLECVQDMDHENMFWYRQDPGLGLRLIYFSYDVKMKEKGDIPEGYSVSREKKERFSLILESASTNQTSMYLCASSRGNEKLFFGSGTQLSVL.

The CDR3 protein is CASSVRDGGAEAFF. The CDR3 DNA follows: TGTGCCAGTAGTGTTAGGGATGGAGGCGCTGAAGCTTTCTTT. The rearrangement joins TRBV19 to TRBJ1-1; no definite D call. V dropped 5 bases and J dropped 6 bases, with 16 bases sitting between them. This CDR3 region has 14 residues. The germline gives CDR1 LNHDA, CDR2 SQIVND (reference sequence).

This clone was seen a few times. CDR3 in DNA: TGTGCCAGCAGCTTATCTGGAGGGGGCTGGGAGCAGTACTTC. Amino acid sequence: CASSLSGGGWEQYF. This rearrangement joins TRBV7-2 to TRBJ2-7, with D tentatively TRBD1 (7 bases). Trimming took 2 bases from V and 7 from J, leaving 15 bases between them. There are 14 residues in the CDR3. CDR1 SGHTA and CDR2 FQGNSA come from the germline V gene.

The chain is built from TRBV5-6 and TRBJ1-2, with TRBD1 as a possible D gene (6 bases). The V end was cut by 2 bases, the J end by 8 bases, with 13 bases between. Germline values: CDR1 SGHDT, CDR2 YYEEEE. CDR3 length equals 13 residues. CDR3 residues: CASSFEHRAGYTF. The CDR3 DNA follows: TGTGCCAGCAGCTTTGAACACAGGGCCGGCTACACCTTC.

The chain recombines TRBV29-1 with TRBJ2-7; 8 positions agree with TRBD1. V was clipped by 6 bases and J by 6 bases; unmatched bases: 10. The CDR3 is 13 amino acids. Germline V gives CDR1 SQVTM, CDR2 ANQGSEA. In DNA form, the CDR3 reads TGCAGCGTGGTTCGAGGACAGGGCCCCGAGCAGTACTTC. Its translation is CSVVRGQGPEQYF.

This chain links TRBV5-8 with TRBJ1-5, with D maybe TRBD1 (6 bases). Between the trimmed V and J ends, which lost 0 bases and 3 bases, there was a span of 10 bases. Germline CDR1 SGHTS, CDR2 YDEGEE. The CDR3 runs to 15 residues. The CDR3 is CASSLGQALNQPQHF. As DNA, the CDR3 is TGTGCCAGCAGCTTGGGACAGGCCCTCAATCAGCCCCAGCATTTT.

The chain is built from TRBV5-1 and TRBJ1-3; TRBD1 is a possible D gene (5 bases). Germline V gene data show CDR1 as SGHRS and CDR2 as YFSETQ. Deletions cut 3 bases from V and 4 bases from J, with 14 bases between. The CDR3 contains 15 residues. CDR3 sequence reads: CASSSADTSGNTIYF. The DNA for the CDR3 is TGCGCCAGCAGCTCCGCGGACACTTCGGGAAACACCATATATTTT.

The rearrangement uses TRBV6-2 or TRBV6-3 and TRBJ1-2, with TRBD1 matching over 10 bases. The CDR3 has 17 residues. Germline-derived CDR1 and CDR2 are MNHEY and SVGEGT. Trimming took 5 bases from V and 3 from J; bases not matched to a gene: 12. The CDR3 DNA reads TGTGCCAGCAGTGACGGGGACAGGGGACGGGACTACTATGGCTACACCTTC. Translated, it gives CASSDGDRGRDYYGYTF.

The chain links TRBV9 to TRBJ2-7, with 12 bases that match TRBD1. Germline V gene data show CDR1 as SGDLS and CDR2 as YYNGEE. V shed 2 bases and J 4 bases; nucleotides not matched to a gene: 7. This CDR3 has 16 amino acids. CDR3 in amino acids: CASSVGGDRGRYEQYF. For the CDR3, the DNA is TGTGCCAGCAGCGTCGGAGGGGACAGGGGGCGATACGAGCAGTACTTC.

The chain carries TRBV6-5 and TRBJ2-1, with 11 positions matching TRBD1. Germline trimming cut 2 bases from V and 9 bases from J; bases unmatched to any gene: 6. CDR3 length: 15 residues. CDR1 is MNHEY, CDR2 SVGAGI, per germline. CDR3 nucleotide sequence: TGTGCCAGCAGTTACCCCGGGACAGGGGGTTTTGAGCAGTTCTTC. This translates into CASSYPGTGGFEQFF.

The chain recombines TRBV3-1 (or the pseudogene TRBV3-2) with TRBJ1-6; D may be TRBD1 (6 bases). Trimming shortened V by 5 bases and J by 0 bases, and 11 bases separated the two germline ends. The germline CDR1 and CDR2 sequences are LGHDT and YNNKEL (reference sequence). The CDR3 contains 16 residues. CDR3 sequence (DNA): TGTGCCAGCAGCAACCAAGGGGGCTCCTATAATTCACCCCTCCACTTT. This encodes CASSNQGGSYNSPLHF.

The genes are TRBV20-1 and TRBJ1-2; no definite D call. From germline, CDR1 is DFQATT and CDR2 SNEGSKA (reference sequence). The CDR3 length is 10 residues. With 6 bases removed from V and 6 bases from J, the gap between germline ends came to 8 bases. CDR3 DNA: TGCAGTGCCAGGAAAGATGGCTACACCTTC. Its translation is CSARKDGYTF.

The chain joins TRBV3-1 (or the pseudogene TRBV3-2) to TRBJ1-2; 7 bases align to TRBD1. V gave up 4 bases and J gave up 0 bases; unmatched junction bases: 5. Per germline, CDR1 LGHDT and CDR2 YNNKEL (reference sequence). The CDR3 covers 15 residues. The CDR3 DNA reads as TGTGCCAGCAGCCCTCGGACAGGCTCTAACTATGGCTACACCTTC. It is translated as CASSPRTGSNYGYTF.

J is TRBJ1-1 and V is TRBV2, with 7 bases that match TRBD1. Germline lookup yields CDR1 SNHLY and CDR2 FYNNEI. This CDR3 has 15 residues. V trimming: 5 bases; J trimming: 2 bases; junction bases outside the gene matches: 8. CDR3 coding DNA: TGTGCCAGCAGTCCCCGGAGGACAGGTAACACTGAAGCTTTCTTT. It is translated as CASSPRRTGNTEAFF.

V and J are TRBV5-6 and TRBJ2-3, with TRBD1 matching 7 bases. V dropped 4 bases and J dropped 3; count of bases not matched to a gene: 8. CDR3 length: 15 residues. The germline V gene has CDR1 SGHDT and CDR2 YYEEEE. CDR3 sequence: CASSQQGFRTDTQYF. The CDR3 DNA is TGTGCCAGCAGCCAACAGGGGTTTAGGACAGATACGCAGTATTTT.

J is TRBJ1-1 and V is TRBV20-1, with D possibly being TRBD1 (6 bases). CDR1 is DFQATT, CDR2 SNEGSKA, per germline (reference sequence). The length of the CDR3 is 12 residues. The V gene lost 3 bases and the J gene lost 5 bases, with 10 bases spanning the gap. The CDR3 region is CSASLGGTEAFF. DNA for the CDR3: TGCAGTGCTAGTTTAGGGGGTACTGAAGCTTTCTTT.

By share, this clone counts as medium-sized (0.01 to 0.1%). The rearrangement links TRBV7-9 to TRBJ2-7; 12 positions agree with TRBD1. With V trimmed by 5 bases and J by 6 bases, 11 bases remained unmatched. The germline V gene has CDR1 SEHNR and CDR2 FQNEAQ (reference sequence). This CDR3 region has 16 residues. In nucleotides, the CDR3 is TGTGCCAGCAGCGACGTCGACGGGACAGGGGGCGTCGAGCAGTACTTC. Translated, it gives CASSDVDGTGGVEQYF. The entire variable domain, with the rest obtained from reference TRBV7-9 and TRBJ2-7, is as follows: DTGVSQNPRHKITKRGQNVTFRCDPISEHNRLYWYRQTLGQGPEFLTYFQNEAQLEKSRLLSDRFSAERPKGSFSTLEIQRTEQGDSAMYLCASSDVDGTGGVEQYFGPGTRLTVT.

The CDR3 reads CASSLGTTINEQFF. The CDR3 nucleotides are TGTGCCAGCAGCTTAGGGACTACAATCAATGAGCAGTTCTTC. This chain connects TRBV7-9 to TRBJ2-1; D perhaps matches TRBD2 (6 bases). The V end was cut by 1 base, the J end by 6 bases, with 10 bases between. Germline CDR1 is SEHNR and CDR2 is FQNEAQ (reference sequence). The CDR3 has 14 residues.

The chain uses TRBV19 and TRBJ2-1; perhaps TRBD2 as D (5 bases). V lost 2 bases and J 0 bases, leaving 8 bases between the germline ends. Per the germline V gene, CDR1 is LNHDA and CDR2 is SQIVND (reference sequence). The CDR3 has 15 amino acids. CDR3 DNA sequence: TGTGCCAGTAGTATACGAGGGTTCTCCTACAATGAGCAGTTCTTC. It encodes CASSIRGFSYNEQFF. The full variable domain, rest sourced from reference TRBV19 and TRBJ2-1, is DGGITQSPKYLFRKEGQNVTLSCEQNLNHDAMYWYRQDPGQGLRLIYYSQIVNDFQKGDIAEGYSVSREKKESFPLTVTSAQKNPTAFYLCASSIRGFSYNEQFFGPGTRLTVL.

The rearrangement joins TRBV19 to TRBJ2-1; D unresolved. The CDR3 has 14 amino acids. V dropped 7 bases and J dropped 9 bases, with 19 bases sitting between them. The V gene's germline CDR1 is LNHDA and CDR2 SQIVND (reference sequence). CDR3 in DNA: TGTGCCAGTACCCCCCCAAACAGAGACGGTGAGCAGTTCTTC. Translation: CASTPPNRDGEQFF.

The chain couples TRBV9 to TRBJ2-2, with TRBD1 matching over 7 bases. Trimming cost V 2 bases and J 5 bases; bases outside gene matches: 3. The CDR3 is 14 residues long. The germline V gene has CDR1 SGDLS and CDR2 YYNGEE. CDR3 sequence reads: CASSVLQGTGELFF. CDR3 DNA sequence: TGTGCCAGCAGCGTTCTACAGGGGACCGGGGAGCTGTTTTTT. Drawing the rest from reference TRBV9 and TRBJ2-2, the complete variable domain is DSGVTQTPKHLITATGQRVTLRCSPRSGDLSVYWYQQSLDQGLQFLIQYYNGEERAKGNILERFSAQQFPDLHSELNLSSLELGDSALYFCASSVLQGTGELFFGEGSRLTVL.

This clone was recorded once. This sequence joins TRBV6-2 or TRBV6-3 and TRBJ1-6; 10 bases are a match to TRBD1. Losses at the gene ends were 0 bases for V and 15 bases for J; bases not matched to a gene: 5. From germline, CDR1 is MNHEY and CDR2 SVGEGT. This CDR3 is 14 amino acids long. The CDR3 reads CASSYSGDRGFLHF. CDR3 coding DNA: TGTGCCAGCAGTTACTCGGGGGACAGGGGTTTCCTCCACTTT.

This chain uses TRBV6-5 with TRBJ1-1; D is unclear. The V and J ends lost 5 bases and 1 base respectively, with 8 bases between them. The V gene's germline CDR1 is MNHEY and CDR2 SVGAGI. The CDR3 runs 13 residues. The CDR3 region has the DNA TGTGCCAGCAGTCCCGACTGGAACACTGAAGCTTTCTTT. It translates to CASSPDWNTEAFF.

V usage is TRBV6-4 and J usage is TRBJ2-1; no clear D gene. CDR3 length equals 15 residues. The ends were cut back, 4 bases at V and 0 bases at J, with 10 bases in the middle. Germline loops: CDR1 MRHNA, CDR2 SNTAGT. The chain's CDR3 is CASSVTVSSYNEQFF. The CDR3 DNA is TGTGCCAGCAGTGTTACAGTGAGCTCCTACAATGAGCAGTTCTTC.

The rearrangement links TRBV18 to TRBJ1-1; no clear D gene. Between the trimmed V and J ends, which lost 3 bases and 7 bases, there was a span of 12 bases. Germline CDR1 KGHSH, CDR2 LQKENI. This CDR3 contains 13 residues. The CDR3 spells CASSPAQAGEAFF. The CDR3 DNA follows: TGTGCCAGCTCACCTGCGCAGGCGGGTGAAGCTTTCTTT.

This rearrangement joins TRBV19 to TRBJ2-5; D is perhaps TRBD2 (6 bases). The CDR3 runs to 14 residues. Trimming left V 5 bases short and J 4 bases short, with 14 bases between. The germline gives CDR1 LNHDA, CDR2 SQIVND (reference sequence). This chain's CDR3 is CASSPFLGGETQYF. In nucleotides, the CDR3 is TGTGCCAGTAGTCCCTTCTTGGGGGGAGAGACCCAGTACTTC.

The chain carries TRBV10-3 and TRBJ2-1; TRBD2 agrees at 9 bases. This CDR3 is 17 amino acids long. Germline V CDR1 and CDR2: ENHRY, SYGVKD. J was trimmed by 7 bases and V by 4 bases; bases with no gene match: 14. The CDR3 bases are TGTGCCATCAGTGCCTTAACAGGCGGGGGGGCTCGGAATGAGCAGTTCTTC. The encoded protein is CAISALTGGGARNEQFF.

This clone was seen only a few times. J is TRBJ2-3 and V is TRBV7-2; 11 nucleotides agree with TRBD2. Germline V gene sequence: CDR1 SGHTA, CDR2 FQGNSA. This CDR3 has 18 residues. Germline trimming cut 1 base from V and 3 bases from J; bases unmatched to any gene: 9. The CDR3, as DNA: TGTGCCAGCAGCTTAGTGTCTAGCGGGGGGTATGCGACAGATACGCAGTATTTT. Encoded protein: CASSLVSSGGYATDTQYF.